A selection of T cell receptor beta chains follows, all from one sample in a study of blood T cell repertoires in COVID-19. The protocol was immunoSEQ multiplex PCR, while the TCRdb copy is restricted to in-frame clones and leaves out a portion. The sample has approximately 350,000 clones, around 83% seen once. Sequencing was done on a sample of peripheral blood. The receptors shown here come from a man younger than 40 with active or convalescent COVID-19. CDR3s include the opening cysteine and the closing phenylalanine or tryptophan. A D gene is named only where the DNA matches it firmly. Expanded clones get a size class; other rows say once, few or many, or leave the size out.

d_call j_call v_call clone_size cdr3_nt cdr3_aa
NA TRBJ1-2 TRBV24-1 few TGTGCCACCAGTCCTGCGGGCCCCGTCTATGGCTACACCTTC CATSPAGPVYGYTF
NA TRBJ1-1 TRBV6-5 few TGTGCCAGCAGCAGGGACAATGGGAACACTGAAGCTTTCTTT CASSRDNGNTEAFF
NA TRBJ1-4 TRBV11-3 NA TGTGCCAGCTCCCCCGGGACACTTGAAAAACTGTTTTTT CASSPGTLEKLFF
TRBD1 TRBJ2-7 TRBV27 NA TGTGCCAGCAGCCGGACAGGGGAGGATGAGCAGTACTTC CASSRTGEDEQYF
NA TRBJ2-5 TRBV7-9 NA TGTGCCAGCAGCCAGGACACGGAGACCCAGTACTTC CASSQDTETQYF
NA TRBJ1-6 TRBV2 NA TGTGCCAGCTTAGGGGACTCCTATAATTCACCCCTCCACTTT CASLGDSYNSPLHF
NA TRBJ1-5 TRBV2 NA TGTGCCAGCAGTGAGACAGTTCAGCCCCAGCATTTT CASSETVQPQHF
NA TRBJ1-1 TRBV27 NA TGTGCCAGCAACCAAACAGGGCCCCACGGAACTGAAGCTTTCTTT CASNQTGPHGTEAFF
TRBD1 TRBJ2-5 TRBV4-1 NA TGCGCCAGCAGCTACCGGACAGGGCCCCCACAAGAGACCCAGTACTTC CASSYRTGPPQETQYF
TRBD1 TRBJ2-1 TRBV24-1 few TGTGCCACCAGTGGGGACTTGGGACAGGGGCCCTACAATGAGCAGTTCTTC CATSGDLGQGPYNEQFF
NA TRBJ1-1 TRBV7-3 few TGTGCCAGCAGCTTAACCGGGAACGGTGAAGCTTTCTTT CASSLTGNGEAFF
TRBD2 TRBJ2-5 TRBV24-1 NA TGTGCCACCAGTGGCAGGGACGGCCTGACTAGCGGGAGCTTGGAGACCCAGTACTTC CATSGRDGLTSGSLETQYF
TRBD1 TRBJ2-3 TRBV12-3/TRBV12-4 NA TGTGCCAGCAGTAGACAGGGGAGAGATACGCAGTATTTT CASSRQGRDTQYF
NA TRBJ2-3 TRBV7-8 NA TGTGCCAGCAGCTCATTTAGGGACACCACCTTTACTACGCAGTATTTT CASSSFRDTTFTTQYF
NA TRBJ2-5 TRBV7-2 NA TGTGCCAGCAGCTTACCCAGGGATGCGGAGACCCAGTACTTC CASSLPRDAETQYF
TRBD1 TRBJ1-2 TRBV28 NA TGTGCCAGCAGCCTCGACAGGGGGGCTAACTATGGCTACACCTTC CASSLDRGANYGYTF
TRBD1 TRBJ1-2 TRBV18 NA TGTGCCAGCTCCCTTAGACAGGGCGACTATGGCTACACCTTC CASSLRQGDYGYTF
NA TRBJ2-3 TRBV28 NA TGTGCCAGCAGTGCTTCCGAGAGGGCGCAGTATTTT CASSASERAQYF
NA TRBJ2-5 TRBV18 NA TGTGCCAGCTCGCCACCGGGACTCCTGAAGGAGACCCAGTACTTC CASSPPGLLKETQYF
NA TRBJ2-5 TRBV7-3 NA TGTGCCAGCAGCTTAACGGCGGGGCCAGGGGAGACCCAGTACTTC CASSLTAGPGETQYF
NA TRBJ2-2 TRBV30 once TGTGCCTGGAGTAGGCTAGCTATGAACACCGGGGAGCTGTTTTTT CAWSRLAMNTGELFF
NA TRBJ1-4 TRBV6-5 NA TGTGCCAGCAGCTTTGGGGCTGTACCCGAAAAACTGTTTTTT CASSFGAVPEKLFF
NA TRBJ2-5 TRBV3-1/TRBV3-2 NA TGTGCCAGCAAGCTCCAAGAGACCCAGTACTTC CASKLQETQYF
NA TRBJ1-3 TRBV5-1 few TGCGCCAGCAGCTTGGGCAGGGGCTACTCTGGAAACACCATATATTTT CASSLGRGYSGNTIYF
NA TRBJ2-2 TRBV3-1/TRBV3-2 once TGTGCCAGCAGCCAAGTCTCAGGGGCCTTGACCGGGGAGCTGTTTTTT CASSQVSGALTGELFF
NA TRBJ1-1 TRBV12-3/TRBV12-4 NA TGTGCCAGCAGTACAGGGTCAGAAGCTTTCTTT CASSTGSEAFF